This entry lists 3 T cell receptor beta chains sequenced from one sample in a study of blood T cell repertoires in COVID-19 (dated by TCRdb to 2019 to 2021). Preparation of the library involved the immunoSEQ multiplex PCR assay. TCRdb's version of the immuneACCESS table is confined to in-frame rearrangements and falls short of the full clone set. An unresolved V gene accounts for under half of the shortfall where checked; the remainder is of unknown origin. This sample holds roughly 200,000 clones; about 90% were observed only once. Around 1.5% of the sample rests with the top ten. Sequences were obtained from peripheral blood. All receptors come from a man aged 18-30 years with active or convalescent COVID-19.

The rearrangement links TRBV14 to TRBJ2-5, with TRBD2 matching 8 bases. Germline V CDR1 and CDR2: SGHDN, FVKESK. This CDR3 is 18 amino acids long. The V segment lost 5 bases and the J segment 1 base; nucleotides outside the gene matches: 15. The CDR3 nucleotides read TGTGCCAGCAGCAAACCTTTATCGGCGGGGGGACTCCAAGAGACCCAGTACTTC. Its protein is CASSKPLSAGGLQETQYF. The full variable domain, in which reference TRBV14 and TRBJ2-5 provide the parts outside the CDR3, is EAGVTQFPSHSVIEKGQTVTLRCDPISGHDNLYWYRRVMGKEIKFLLHFVKESKQDESGMPNNRFLAERTGGTYSTLKVQPAELEDSGVYFCASSKPLSAGGLQETQYFGPGTRLLVL.

CDR3 residues: CASSPTAGSYNEQFF. The CDR3, as DNA: TGTGCCAGCAGCCCCACAGCGGGGTCCTACAATGAGCAGTTCTTC. The J gene is TRBJ2-1, the V gene TRBV3-1 (or the pseudogene TRBV3-2); TRBD2 matches 7 bases. The V segment lost 4 bases and the J segment 1 base; nucleotides outside the gene matches: 4. CDR3 length: 15 amino acids. Germline CDR1 is LGHDT and CDR2 is YNNKEL (reference sequence).

The chain employs TRBV5-1 and TRBJ2-1, with 11 bases that match TRBD2. Germline V gives CDR1 SGHRS, CDR2 YFSETQ. The CDR3 consists of 17 residues. V shed 4 bases, J shed 3 bases, and the junction held 9 bases outside the gene matches. The CDR3 spells CASSNRSGRAHYNEQFF. The CDR3 DNA reads TGCGCCAGCAGCAATCGTAGCGGGAGGGCTCACTACAATGAGCAGTTCTTC.